This TCR beta chain emerged from a study of response to subunit inactivated influenza vaccine. Whole-study findings and limits: Authors suggested few new T cells are recruited by each seasonal influenza vaccination.

CDR1 is SQVTM and CDR2 is ANQGSEA in the germline V gene. Trimming took 7 bases from V and 3 from J; bases not matched to a gene: 5. The CDR3 is 13 amino acids. This clonotype was counted many times. What it recognizes is unknown. TCRdb itself ran the RT-PCR reads through MiXCR, one entry per CDR3 protein. The sample lists roughly 650,000 distinct CDR3 sequences; 15% to 18% were seen once. The clonotype was recovered from a man between 50 and 59 years old who received an inactivated influenza vaccine. The sample consisted of PBMCs from blood, taken about 13 days after vaccination. The J gene is TRBJ2-3, the V gene TRBV29-1; 9 nucleotides line up with TRBD1. In nucleotides, the CDR3 is TGCAGCGATCGGGACAGGGCGACAGATACGCAGTATTTT. Amino acids: CSDRDRATDTQYF.